This T cell receptor (beta chain) was profiled in a study of T cell changes during pregnancy in multiple sclerosis. Repertoires were generated with immunoSEQ multiplex PCR, while TCRdb's copy carries only in-frame clones and drops some. Here the sample spans roughly 100,000 clones, 85% to 95% being singletons. CDR1 is LNHNV and CDR2 is YYDKDF in the germline V gene (reference sequence). Trimming cost V 5 bases and J 7 bases; bases outside gene matches: 33. This CDR3 contains 24 residues. The material sequenced was peripheral blood, taken after pregnancy. This sequence was found in a female donor with multiple sclerosis, enrolled in a pregnancy study. The chain is built from TRBV15 and TRBJ1-5; 12 bases fit TRBD1. This CDR3 is CATSGSLGQGAVTLWGQGAQPQHF. The CDR3 DNA reads as TGTGCCACCAGCGGATCTTTAGGACAGGGGGCTGTAACATTGTGGGGACAGGGGGCACAGCCCCAGCATTTT.